This TCR beta chain derives from a study of chemoradiotherapy in HPV16-positive cancers. For the study at large: Candidate HPV-specific T-cell clones and common TCR motifs came from functional assays in a couple of HPV16-positive patients.

Germline loops: CDR1 SGDLS, CDR2 YYNGEE. The CDR3 has 11 residues. V was shortened by 7 bases and J by 9 bases, with 13 bases between the two germline ends. As regards this clone: Its antigen is still unknown.

Over chemoradiotherapy, repertoires were sampled more than once. Profiling relied on immunoSEQ multiplex PCR, and the TCRdb table lists in-frame clones only, not all of them. The sample has some 32,000 clones; 88% are singletons. Whole-study findings and limits: In HPV16-positive patients, HPV-responsive T-cell expansion tracked better recurrence-free survival. Non-HPV-specific T cells did not expand in tumors during treatment, whereas candidate HPV-specific clones and E7-related motifs did.

V is TRBV9 and J is TRBJ1-1; possible D gene TRBD1, 5 bases. The material sequenced was blood, taken from a patient who underwent chemoradiotherapy. The clonotype originates from a human donor with HPV-associated anogenital cancer. DNA for the CDR3: TGTGCCAGCGGCGGGGCTTCCAAAGCTTTCTTT. Its translation is CASGGASKAFF. Using reference TRBV9 and TRBJ1-1 for the parts outside the CDR3, the full variable domain is DSGVTQTPKHLITATGQRVTLRCSPRSGDLSVYWYQQSLDQGLQFLIQYYNGEERAKGNILERFSAQQFPDLHSELNLSSLELGDSALYFCASGGASKAFFGQGTRLTVV.